Below, one TCR beta chain is given with its context. Its antigen is not identified. The source of the sample is a study of human T cells and chemical hapten exposure. Trimming removed 1 base at V and 0 bases at J, with 9 bases between. Per germline, CDR1 SGHTA and CDR2 FQGNSA. The CDR3 is 16 residues long. The sample's time point: patch test 1, 2 weeks after DPC sensitization. Treatment in this sample: therapeutic diphenylcyclopropenone sensitization with weekly scalp DPC. In the original analysis: Samples held a median of approximately 96,000 TCRs, range about 23,224–690,600. One entry per CDR3 protein, called by TCRdb with MiXCR from the RACE reads. The V and J calls shown here were made by TCRdb, not taken from the authors' results. The table shows 75,000 to 100,000 distinct CDR3 sequences, with under 15% occurring only once. Broader study findings: Donors were affected by alopecia, so their immune reaction might vary from that of healthy individuals.

The rearrangement joins TRBV7-2 to TRBJ2-2; unclear D gene. The receptor was isolated from a woman in her 40s with alopecia areata. Some clones in this sample may be carry-over from other donors' samples. The specimen was whole blood, collected in connection with sensitization to the hapten diphenylcyclopropenone (DPC). In DNA form, the CDR3 reads TGTGCCAGCAGCTTAGTAGCAGTCGCGAACACCGGGGAGCTGTTTTTT. Amino acids: CASSLVAVANTGELFF.